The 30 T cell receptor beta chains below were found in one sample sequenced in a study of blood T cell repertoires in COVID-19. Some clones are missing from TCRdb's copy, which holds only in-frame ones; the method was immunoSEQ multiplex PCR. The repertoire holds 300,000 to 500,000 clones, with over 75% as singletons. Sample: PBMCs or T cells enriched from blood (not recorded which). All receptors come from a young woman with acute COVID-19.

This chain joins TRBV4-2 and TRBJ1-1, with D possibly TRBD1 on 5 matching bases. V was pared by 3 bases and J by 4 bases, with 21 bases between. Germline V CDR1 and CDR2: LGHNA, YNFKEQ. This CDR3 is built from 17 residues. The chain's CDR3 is CASSQRSVGGWGTEAFF. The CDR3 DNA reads TGTGCCAGCAGCCAGCGATCGGTGGGGGGTTGGGGCACTGAAGCTTTCTTT.

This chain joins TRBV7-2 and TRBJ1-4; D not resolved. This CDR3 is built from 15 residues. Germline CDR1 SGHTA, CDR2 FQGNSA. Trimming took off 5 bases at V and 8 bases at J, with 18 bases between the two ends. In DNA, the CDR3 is TGTGCCAGCAGCCCTTCGGTGTTGGCGGGGGAAAAACTGTTTTTT. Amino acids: CASSPSVLAGEKLFF.

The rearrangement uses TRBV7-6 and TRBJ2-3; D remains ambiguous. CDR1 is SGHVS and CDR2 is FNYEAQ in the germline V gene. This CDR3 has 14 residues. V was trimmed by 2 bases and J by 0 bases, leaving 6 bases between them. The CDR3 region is CASSLQSSTDTQYF. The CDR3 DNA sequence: TGTGCCAGCAGCTTACAGTCTAGCACAGATACGCAGTATTTT.

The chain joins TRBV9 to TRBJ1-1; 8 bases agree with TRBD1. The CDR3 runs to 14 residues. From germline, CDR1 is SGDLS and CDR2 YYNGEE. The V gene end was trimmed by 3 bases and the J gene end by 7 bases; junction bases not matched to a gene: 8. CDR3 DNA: TGTGCCAGCAGCGCCCAGACAGGGGCCGGTGAAGCTTTCTTT. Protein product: CASSAQTGAGEAFF.

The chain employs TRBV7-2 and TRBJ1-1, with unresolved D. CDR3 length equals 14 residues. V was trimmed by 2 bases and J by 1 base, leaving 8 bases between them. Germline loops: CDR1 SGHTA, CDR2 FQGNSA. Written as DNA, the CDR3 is TGTGCCAGCAGCTTAAAGCCAGGGAACACTGAAGCTTTCTTT. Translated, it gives CASSLKPGNTEAFF.

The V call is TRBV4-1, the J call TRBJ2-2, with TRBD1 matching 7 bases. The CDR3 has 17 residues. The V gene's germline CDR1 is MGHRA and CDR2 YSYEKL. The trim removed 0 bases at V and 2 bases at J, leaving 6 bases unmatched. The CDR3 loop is CASSQESPGGNTGELFF. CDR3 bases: TGCGCCAGCAGCCAAGAGTCGCCAGGGGGAAACACCGGGGAGCTGTTTTTT.

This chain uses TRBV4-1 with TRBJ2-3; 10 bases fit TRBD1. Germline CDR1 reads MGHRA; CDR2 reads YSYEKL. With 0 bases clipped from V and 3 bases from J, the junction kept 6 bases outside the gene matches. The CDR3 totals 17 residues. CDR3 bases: TGCGCCAGCAGCCAAGAAGAGACAGGGGGCCCTACAGATACGCAGTATTTT. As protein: CASSQEETGGPTDTQYF.

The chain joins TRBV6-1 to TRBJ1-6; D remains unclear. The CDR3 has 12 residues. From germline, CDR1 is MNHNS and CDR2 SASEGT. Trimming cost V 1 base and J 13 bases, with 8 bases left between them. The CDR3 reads CASSEDLRPLHF. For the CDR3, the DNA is TGTGCCAGCAGTGAAGATCTTCGGCCCCTCCACTTT.

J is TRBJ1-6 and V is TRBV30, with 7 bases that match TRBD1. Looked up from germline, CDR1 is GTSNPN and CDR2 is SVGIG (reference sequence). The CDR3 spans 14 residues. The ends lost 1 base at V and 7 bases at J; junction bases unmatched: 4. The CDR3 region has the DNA TGTGCCTGGAGTGAGGGGACAGCGAATTCACCCCTCCACTTT. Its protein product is CAWSEGTANSPLHF.

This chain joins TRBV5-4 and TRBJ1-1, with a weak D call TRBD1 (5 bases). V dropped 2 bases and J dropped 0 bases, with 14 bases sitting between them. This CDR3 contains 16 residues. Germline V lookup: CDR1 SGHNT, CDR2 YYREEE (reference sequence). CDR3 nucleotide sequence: TGTGCCAGCAGCTTACCGTACACAGGATTGAACACTGAAGCTTTCTTT. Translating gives CASSLPYTGLNTEAFF. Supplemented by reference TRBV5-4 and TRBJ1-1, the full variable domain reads ETGVTQSPTHLIKTRGQQVTLRCSSQSGHNTVSWYQQALGQGPQFIFQYYREEENGRGNFPPRFSGLQFPNYSSELNVNALELDDSALYLCASSLPYTGLNTEAFFGQGTRLTVV.

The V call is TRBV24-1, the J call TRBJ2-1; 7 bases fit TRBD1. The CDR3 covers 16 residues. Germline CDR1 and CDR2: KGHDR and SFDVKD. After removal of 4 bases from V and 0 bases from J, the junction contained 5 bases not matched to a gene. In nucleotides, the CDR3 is TGTGCCACCAGTGAGGCCGGGACAGCCTCCTACAATGAGCAGTTCTTC. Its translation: CATSEAGTASYNEQFF.

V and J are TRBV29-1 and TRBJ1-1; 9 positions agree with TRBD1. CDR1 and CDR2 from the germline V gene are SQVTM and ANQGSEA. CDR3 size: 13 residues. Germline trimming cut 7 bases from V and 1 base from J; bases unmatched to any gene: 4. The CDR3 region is CSDTGGWNTEAFF. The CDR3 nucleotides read TGCAGCGACACAGGGGGCTGGAACACTGAAGCTTTCTTT.

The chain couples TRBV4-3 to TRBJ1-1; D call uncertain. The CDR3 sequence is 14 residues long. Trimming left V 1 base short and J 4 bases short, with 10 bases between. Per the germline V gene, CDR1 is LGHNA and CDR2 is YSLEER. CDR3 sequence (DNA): TGCGCCAGCAGCCAAGTTGGAGAATTCACTGAAGCTTTCTTT. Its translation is CASSQVGEFTEAFF.

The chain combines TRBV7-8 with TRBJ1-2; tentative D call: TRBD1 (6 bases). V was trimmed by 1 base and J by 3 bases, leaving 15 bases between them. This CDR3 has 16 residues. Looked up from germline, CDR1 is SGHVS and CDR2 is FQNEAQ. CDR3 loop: CASSLVIRAGDYGYTF. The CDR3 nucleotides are TGTGCCAGCAGCTTAGTGATCCGCGCAGGGGACTATGGCTACACCTTC.

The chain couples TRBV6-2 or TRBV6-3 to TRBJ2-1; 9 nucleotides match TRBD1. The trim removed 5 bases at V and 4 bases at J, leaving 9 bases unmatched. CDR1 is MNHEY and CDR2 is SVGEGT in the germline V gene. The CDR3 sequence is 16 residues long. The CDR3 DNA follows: TGTGCCAGCAGTCTCCGGGGAGGGACAGGGTACAATGAGCAGTTCTTC. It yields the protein CASSLRGGTGYNEQFF.

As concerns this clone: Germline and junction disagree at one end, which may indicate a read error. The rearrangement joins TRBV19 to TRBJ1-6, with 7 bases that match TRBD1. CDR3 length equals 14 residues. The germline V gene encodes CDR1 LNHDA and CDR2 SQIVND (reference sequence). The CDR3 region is CASSVDRDNSPLHF. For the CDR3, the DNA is TGTGCCAGTAGTGTAGACAGGGATAATTCACCCCTCCACTTT.

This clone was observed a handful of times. The DNA for the CDR3 is TGTGCCAGCAGCCAACAGGCGGCCGCGGGGGCTGAAGCTTTCTTT. This sequence encodes CASSQQAAAGAEAFF. The rearrangement links TRBV14 to TRBJ1-1; D might be TRBD1 (5 bases). Germline V gene data show CDR1 as SGHDN and CDR2 as FVKESK. The CDR3 sequence is 15 residues long. Deletions cut 2 bases from V and 6 bases from J, with 16 bases between. Full variable domain (missing parts from reference TRBV14 and TRBJ1-1): EAGVTQFPSHSVIEKGQTVTLRCDPISGHDNLYWYRRVMGKEIKFLLHFVKESKQDESGMPNNRFLAERTGGTYSTLKVQPAELEDSGVYFCASSQQAAAGAEAFFGQGTRLTVV.

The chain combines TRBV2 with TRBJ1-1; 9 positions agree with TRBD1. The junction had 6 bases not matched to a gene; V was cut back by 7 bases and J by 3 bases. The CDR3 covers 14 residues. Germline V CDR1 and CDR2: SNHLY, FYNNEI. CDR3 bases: TGTGCCAGCACCAGCACAGGGGGCGACACTGAAGCTTTCTTT. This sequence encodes CASTSTGGDTEAFF.

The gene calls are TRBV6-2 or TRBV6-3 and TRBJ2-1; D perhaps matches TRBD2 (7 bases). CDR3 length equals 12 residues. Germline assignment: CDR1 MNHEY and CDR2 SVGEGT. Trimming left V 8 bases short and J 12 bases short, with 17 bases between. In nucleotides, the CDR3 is TGTGCCAGCGGCCAACGGGGGGCCTTGCAGTTCTTC. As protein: CASGQRGALQFF.

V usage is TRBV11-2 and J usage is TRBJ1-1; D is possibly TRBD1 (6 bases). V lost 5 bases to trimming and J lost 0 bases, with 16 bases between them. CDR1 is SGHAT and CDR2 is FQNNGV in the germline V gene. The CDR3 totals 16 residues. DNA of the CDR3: TGTGCCAGCAGCCGCGGACAGCTACTCATGAACACTGAAGCTTTCTTT. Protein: CASSRGQLLMNTEAFF.

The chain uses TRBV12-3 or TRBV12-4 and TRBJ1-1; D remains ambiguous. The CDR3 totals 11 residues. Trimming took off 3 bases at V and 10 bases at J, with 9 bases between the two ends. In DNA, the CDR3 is TGTGCCAGCAGTTTGGGAGTTGTAGCTTTCTTT. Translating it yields CASSLGVVAFF.

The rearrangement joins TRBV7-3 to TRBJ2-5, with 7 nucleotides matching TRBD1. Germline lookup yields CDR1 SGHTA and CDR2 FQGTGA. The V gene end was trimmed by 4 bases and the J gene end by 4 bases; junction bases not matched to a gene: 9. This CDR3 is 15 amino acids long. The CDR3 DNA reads TGTGCCAGCAGCTATCAAGGGGGCCAGAGAGAGACCCAGTACTTC. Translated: CASSYQGGQRETQYF.

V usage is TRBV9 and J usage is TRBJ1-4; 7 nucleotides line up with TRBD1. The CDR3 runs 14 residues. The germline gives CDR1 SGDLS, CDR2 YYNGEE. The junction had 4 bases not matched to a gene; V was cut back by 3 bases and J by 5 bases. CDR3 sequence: CASSATGANEKLFF. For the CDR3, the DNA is TGTGCCAGCAGCGCCACAGGGGCCAATGAAAAACTGTTTTTT. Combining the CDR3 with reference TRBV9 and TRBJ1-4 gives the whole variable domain DSGVTQTPKHLITATGQRVTLRCSPRSGDLSVYWYQQSLDQGLQFLIQYYNGEERAKGNILERFSAQQFPDLHSELNLSSLELGDSALYFCASSATGANEKLFFGSGTQLSVL.

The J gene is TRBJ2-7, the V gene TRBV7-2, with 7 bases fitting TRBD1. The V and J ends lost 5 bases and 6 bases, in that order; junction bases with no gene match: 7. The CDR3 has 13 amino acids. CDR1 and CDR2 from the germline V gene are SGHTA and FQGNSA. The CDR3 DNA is TGTGCCAGCAGCCAAAACAGGGGAACCGAGCAGTACTTC. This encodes CASSQNRGTEQYF. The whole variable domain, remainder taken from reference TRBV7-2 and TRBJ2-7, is GAGVSQSPSNKVTEKGKDVELRCDPISGHTALYWYRQSLGQGLEFLIYFQGNSAPDKSGLPSDRFSAERTGGSVSTLTIQRTQQEDSAVYLCASSQNRGTEQYFGPGTRLTVT.

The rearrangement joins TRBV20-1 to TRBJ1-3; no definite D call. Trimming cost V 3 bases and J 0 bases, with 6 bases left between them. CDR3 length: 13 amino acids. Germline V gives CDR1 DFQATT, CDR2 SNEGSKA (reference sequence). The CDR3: CSASADSGNTIYF. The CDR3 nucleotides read TGCAGTGCTAGTGCAGACTCTGGAAACACCATATATTTT.

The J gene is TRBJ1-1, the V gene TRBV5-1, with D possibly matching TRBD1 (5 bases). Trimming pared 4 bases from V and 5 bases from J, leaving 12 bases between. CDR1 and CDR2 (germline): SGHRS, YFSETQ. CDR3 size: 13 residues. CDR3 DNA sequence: TGCGCCAGCAGCCATGGGGGGGAAACTGAAGCTTTCTTT. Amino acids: CASSHGGETEAFF.

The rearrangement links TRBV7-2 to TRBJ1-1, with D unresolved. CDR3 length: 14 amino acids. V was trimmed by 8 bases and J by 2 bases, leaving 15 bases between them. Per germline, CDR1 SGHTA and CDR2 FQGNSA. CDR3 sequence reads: CASLIRRDNTEAFF. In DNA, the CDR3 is TGTGCCAGCCTAATCAGGAGGGATAACACTGAAGCTTTCTTT.

CDR3 region: CASSSGQGGGYTF. For the CDR3, the DNA is TGCGCCAGCAGCTCAGGACAGGGAGGTGGCTACACCTTC. The chain links TRBV5-1 to TRBJ1-2, with 8 bases aligning to TRBD1. V lost 3 bases and J lost 7; bases outside the gene matches: 5. The CDR3 covers 13 residues. Looked up from germline, CDR1 is SGHRS and CDR2 is YFSETQ.

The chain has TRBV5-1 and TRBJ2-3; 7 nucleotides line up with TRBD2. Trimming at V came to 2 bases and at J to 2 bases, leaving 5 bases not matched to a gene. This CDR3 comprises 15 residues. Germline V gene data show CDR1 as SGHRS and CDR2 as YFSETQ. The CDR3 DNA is TGCGCCAGCAGCTTCCTAGCGGTTGACACAGATACGCAGTATTTT. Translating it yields CASSFLAVDTDTQYF.

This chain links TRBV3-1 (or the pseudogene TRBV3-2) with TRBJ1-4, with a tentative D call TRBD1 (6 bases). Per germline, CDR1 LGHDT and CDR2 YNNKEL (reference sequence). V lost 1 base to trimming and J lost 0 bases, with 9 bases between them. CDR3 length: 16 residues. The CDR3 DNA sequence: TGTGCCAGCAGCCAAGGTTCAGGGGCAACTAATGAAAAACTGTTTTTT. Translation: CASSQGSGATNEKLFF.